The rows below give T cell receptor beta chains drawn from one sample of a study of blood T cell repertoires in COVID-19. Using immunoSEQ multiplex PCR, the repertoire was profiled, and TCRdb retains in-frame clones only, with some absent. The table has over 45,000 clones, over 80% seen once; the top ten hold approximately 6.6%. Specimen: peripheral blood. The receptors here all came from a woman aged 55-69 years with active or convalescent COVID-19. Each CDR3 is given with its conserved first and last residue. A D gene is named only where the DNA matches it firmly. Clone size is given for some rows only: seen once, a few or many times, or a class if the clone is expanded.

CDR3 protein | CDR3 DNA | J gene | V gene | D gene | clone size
CATSDLSGTGGPDTQYF | TGTGCCACCAGTGATTTGTCCGGGACAGGGGGGCCAGATACGCAGTATTTT | TRBJ2-3 | TRBV24-1 | TRBD1 | .
CASSHMSGQGIYGYTF | TGTGCCAGCAGCCACATGTCGGGACAGGGCATCTATGGCTACACCTTC | TRBJ1-2 | TRBV28 | TRBD1 | .
CASSSSRGLTEAFF | TGTGCCAGCAGTTCGTCGAGGGGGCTCACTGAAGCTTTCTTT | TRBJ1-1 | TRBV6-5 | TRBD1 | .
CAWSWGVETGELFF | TGTGCCTGGAGTTGGGGGGTGGAAACCGGGGAGCTGTTTTTT | TRBJ2-2 | TRBV30 | . | .
CAWSVHRAGGPGEQFF | TGTGCCTGGAGTGTACATCGGGCGGGAGGGCCTGGGGAGCAGTTCTTC | TRBJ2-1 | TRBV30 | TRBD2 | .
CASSRTGVGGNQPQHF | TGTGCCAGCAGTCGCACAGGGGTGGGGGGCAATCAGCCCCAGCATTTT | TRBJ1-5 | TRBV27 | TRBD1 | .
CASGRWADTEAFF | TGCGCCAGCGGGAGGTGGGCGGACACTGAAGCTTTCTTT | TRBJ1-1 | TRBV23-1 | . | .
CASSPALGLTNEKLFF | TGTGCCAGCTCACCGGCCCTGGGGCTAACTAATGAAAAACTGTTTTTT | TRBJ1-4 | TRBV18 | . | .
CASSFDSRPNYGYTF | TGCGCCAGCAGCTTTGACAGCAGACCTAACTATGGCTACACCTTC | TRBJ1-2 | TRBV5-1 | . | .
CASSVGAENTEAFF | TGTGCCAGCAGCGTAGGGGCAGAGAACACTGAAGCTTTCTTT | TRBJ1-1 | TRBV9 | . | once
CASSQGLANTEAFF | TGCGCCAGCAGCCAAGGACTTGCGAACACTGAAGCTTTCTTT | TRBJ1-1 | TRBV4-3 | . | .
CASSTPRGTGQETQYF | TGTGCCAGTAGTACCCCAAGGGGAACAGGCCAAGAGACCCAGTACTTC | TRBJ2-5 | TRBV19 | . | .
CASCRGELGYGYTF | TGTGCCAGCTGCAGGGGGGAGTTGGGCTATGGCTACACCTTC | TRBJ1-2 | TRBV3-1/TRBV3-2 | TRBD1 | .
CASSSPMTGGKGYTF | TGTGCCAGCAGCTCTCCTATGACAGGGGGCAAGGGCTACACCTTC | TRBJ1-2 | TRBV5-5 | TRBD1 | .
CASSPPDQPQHF | TGTGCCAGCAGCCCCCCCGATCAGCCCCAGCATTTT | TRBJ1-5 | TRBV7-8 | . | .
CASSFEGRGGYTF | TGTGCCAGCAGTTTTGAGGGCCGGGGTGGCTACACCTTC | TRBJ1-2 | TRBV12-3/TRBV12-4 | . | .